This T cell receptor beta chain was recorded in a study of glioma-infiltrating T cells after dendritic cell vaccination. Here immunoSEQ multiplex PCR was the method, and the copy in TCRdb shows in-frame clones only, minus some. The sample lists over 80,000 clones, approximately 75% occurring once. In regard to this clone: Its antigen is undetermined.

Whole-study results and caveats: Few patients contributed both blood and tumor specimens.

Specified time point: after dendritic cell vaccination, including at tumor progression/relapse. PBMC sampling occurred before vaccination, two weeks after the third dose, and at progression. The germline V gene has CDR1 SGDLS and CDR2 YYNGEE. V was trimmed by 0 bases and J by 5 bases, leaving 6 bases between them. CDR3 length: 14 residues. This chain uses TRBV9 with TRBJ1-6, with D unclear. Sequences were derived from blood, sampled after dendritic cell vaccination. The receptor was derived from a human donor with glioblastoma. Written as DNA, the CDR3 is TGTGCCAGCAGCGTAGATCCCAATAATTCACCCCTCCACTTT. Translating it yields CASSVDPNNSPLHF.